Listed below are T cell receptor beta chains from one sample, sequenced in a study of T cell responses to AZD1222 COVID-19 vaccine. Assay: immunoSEQ multiplex PCR; the TCRdb copy retains only in-frame clones and omits some. The table lists 33,000 or so clones, around 87% of them singletons, with 13% to 15% in the top ten. The starting material was peripheral blood, obtained 28 days after the second AZD1222 dose. These TCRs come from an adult who received the AZD1222 COVID-19 vaccine. Both conserved end residues are part of each CDR3. A D gene is named only where the DNA matches it firmly. Only part of the rows carry a size: once, few, many, or a class if the clone is expanded.

clone size	D gene	CDR3 length	V gene	J gene	CDR3 DNA	CDR3 protein
-	TRBD2	15	TRBV7-2	TRBJ2-7	TGTGCCAGCAGCTTGGCTAGCGGGGGTACCTACGAGCAGTACTTC	CASSLASGGTYEQYF
-	-	13	TRBV7-9	TRBJ2-5	TGTGCCAGCAGGAGGGACACCCAAGAGACCCAGTACTTC	CASRRDTQETQYF
-	TRBD1	15	TRBV7-9	TRBJ2-5	TGTGCCAGCAGCCTTGGGACAGGAGGGGACGAGACCCAGTACTTC	CASSLGTGGDETQYF
-	TRBD2	16	TRBV6-6	TRBJ2-3	TGTGCCAGCAGCTCCCTGGGACTAGAGTCCCCAGATACGCAGTATTTT	CASSSLGLESPDTQYF
-	-	15	TRBV6-2/TRBV6-3	TRBJ1-2	TGTGCCAGCAGTTACCCCCCCCCTCCGGCGGTTGGCTACACCTTC	CASSYPPPPAVGYTF
-	TRBD1	15	TRBV28	TRBJ2-7	TGTGCCAGCAGTTTACTGACAGGGGTACCCTACGAGCAGTACTTC	CASSLLTGVPYEQYF
-	-	13	TRBV19	TRBJ1-5	TGTGCCAGTAGAAATCAGGGTCATCAGCCCCAGCATTTT	CASRNQGHQPQHF
-	-	16	TRBV7-2	TRBJ1-3	TGTGCCAGCAGCTTAGTGGGGTCCGGGGCTGGAAACACCATATATTTT	CASSLVGSGAGNTIYF
-	-	12	TRBV4-3	TRBJ2-2	TGCGCCAGCAGCCTCCACACCGGGGAGCTGTTTTTT	CASSLHTGELFF
-	-	14	TRBV6-2/TRBV6-3	TRBJ1-3	TGTGCCAGCAGTCTGGGACATAGTGGAAACACCATATATTTT	CASSLGHSGNTIYF
few	TRBD1	15	TRBV13	TRBJ1-2	TGTGCCAGCAGCGTGGACAGGGGTATAAGCTATGGCTACACCTTC	CASSVDRGISYGYTF
-	-	15	TRBV18	TRBJ1-1	TGTGCCAGCTCAGGGCAGGGAGTTGAAGGCACTGAAGCTTTCTTT	CASSGQGVEGTEAFF
-	-	14	TRBV2	TRBJ2-7	TGTGCCAGCAGTTCCGCCGACAGCTCCTACGAGCAGTACTTC	CASSSADSSYEQYF
few	TRBD2	15	TRBV7-3	TRBJ2-2	TGTGCCAGCAGCCCGGGGGGGCCTGACACCGGGGAGCTGTTTTTT	CASSPGGPDTGELFF
-	TRBD1	15	TRBV6-5	TRBJ2-1	TGTGCCAGCAGCTCCGGGACAGGGGGTGTCAATGAGCAGTTCTTC	CASSSGTGGVNEQFF
-	-	14	TRBV10-3	TRBJ2-2	TGTGCCATCAGACGTCAGGGCGACACCGGGGAGCTGTTTTTT	CAIRRQGDTGELFF
few	-	11	TRBV20-1	TRBJ1-4	TGCAGTGCTAGAGATGTTGAAAAACTGTTTTTT	CSARDVEKLFF
-	TRBD1	14	TRBV18	TRBJ2-7	TGTGCCAGCTCTGATCGACAGGGTCGGTACGAGCAGTACTTC	CASSDRQGRYEQYF
once	-	13	TRBV7-9	TRBJ1-5	TGTGCCAGCAGCTCTGACAGAGTTCAGCCCCAGCATTTT	CASSSDRVQPQHF
-	-	15	TRBV4-3	TRBJ1-1	TGCGCCAGCAGCCAAGGCCAGGGGTACGGCACTGAAGCTTTCTTT	CASSQGQGYGTEAFF
-	TRBD1	14	TRBV18	TRBJ2-3	TGTGCCAGCTCACCGACAGGGGTAACAGATACGCAGTATTTT	CASSPTGVTDTQYF
-	TRBD1	15	TRBV27	TRBJ2-1	TGTGCCAGCAGTTTATCGGGACAGTCTTACAATGAGCAGTTCTTC	CASSLSGQSYNEQFF
-	-	16	TRBV19	TRBJ1-2	TGTGCCAGTAAGGTGGGACACGCCTTAGCTAACTATGGCTACACCTTC	CASKVGHALANYGYTF
-	-	13	TRBV27	TRBJ1-5	TGTGCCAGCAGCGATAATATCTATCAGCCCCAGCATTTT	CASSDNIYQPQHF
-	TRBD1	16	TRBV4-2	TRBJ1-2	TGTGCCAGCAGCCAAGGTGAACAGGGGCCCGACTATGGCTACACCTTC	CASSQGEQGPDYGYTF
-	-	14	TRBV19	TRBJ1-4	TGTGCCACTCGGACGGATGCAACTAATGAAAAACTGTTTTTT	CATRTDATNEKLFF
-	-	16	TRBV3-1/TRBV3-2	TRBJ1-2	TGTGCCAGCAGCCAAGCTCCACAGGGATTTCGGTATGGCTACACCTTC	CASSQAPQGFRYGYTF
-	TRBD1	14	TRBV6-2/TRBV6-3	TRBJ2-7	TGTGCCAGCAGTTACTCTGGGACAGGGGAGGAGCAGTACTTC	CASSYSGTGEEQYF
once	-	18	TRBV3-1/TRBV3-2	TRBJ2-1	TGTGCCAGCAGCCAAGATGCTTCGCTTAGCCGCTCCTACAATGAGCAGTTCTTC	CASSQDASLSRSYNEQFF
-	-	14	TRBV10-3	TRBJ2-6	TGTGCCATCAGTGACTTCCGGGGGGCCAACGTCCTGACTTTC	CAISDFRGANVLTF
-	-	12	TRBV3-1/TRBV3-2	TRBJ1-4	TGTGCCAGCAGCCAAGTGGGGAAAGCACTGTTTTTT	CASSQVGKALFF
few	-	13	TRBV18	TRBJ1-1	TGTGCCAGCTCACTGGACAGAAACACTGAAGCTTTCTTT	CASSLDRNTEAFF
-	-	16	TRBV6-2/TRBV6-3	TRBJ2-1	TGTGCCAGCAGTGATAGACAGGCAAGCTCCTACAATGAGCAGTTCTTC	CASSDRQASSYNEQFF
-	-	14	TRBV14	TRBJ2-7	TGTGCCAGCAGCCAAATTCTCGGGGCCTACGAGCAGTACTTC	CASSQILGAYEQYF
once	-	15	TRBV4-1	TRBJ1-2	TGCGCCAGCAGCCACCGGGGACGGCTCCTCTATGGCTACACCTTC	CASSHRGRLLYGYTF
-	-	13	TRBV6-2/TRBV6-3	TRBJ1-2	TGTGCCAGCAGTTTTCCGGGACTCCCCGGCTACACCTTC	CASSFPGLPGYTF
-	TRBD1	17	TRBV19	TRBJ2-3	TGTGCCAGTAGTATTGAACAGGGGACCCACAGGGCAGATACGCAGTATTTT	CASSIEQGTHRADTQYF
-	TRBD1	15	TRBV3-1/TRBV3-2	TRBJ1-5	TGTGCCAGCAGCCTGGGGACAGGGCACAATCAGCCCCAGCATTTT	CASSLGTGHNQPQHF
-	-	14	TRBV7-2	TRBJ1-2	TGTGCCAGCAGCTTACAGGGTAACAACTATGGCTACACCTTC	CASSLQGNNYGYTF
-	TRBD2	15	TRBV7-9	TRBJ2-3	TGTGCCAGCAGCTTAGCACTAGCGGGTCCAGATACGCAGTATTTT	CASSLALAGPDTQYF
-	-	14	TRBV29-1	TRBJ2-3	TGCAGCGTTAGTGACGTATCTAGCACAGATACGCAGTATTTT	CSVSDVSSTDTQYF
-	-	12	TRBV7-9	TRBJ2-2	TGTGCCAGCAGCACTCAAACCGGGGAGCTGTTTTTT	CASSTQTGELFF
-	-	16	TRBV5-8	TRBJ1-6	TGTGCCAGCAGCTTGGAAGGGGCATTTTATAATTCACCCCTCCACTTT	CASSLEGAFYNSPLHF
once	-	15	TRBV7-3	TRBJ2-2	TGTGCCAGCAGCCCCGGGGGTTCGAACACCGGGGAGCTGTTTTTT	CASSPGGSNTGELFF
once	TRBD2	17	TRBV7-8	TRBJ2-2	TGTGCCAGCAGCTCATATAGCGGGGGGGCCTCCACCGGGGAGCTGTTTTTT	CASSSYSGGASTGELFF
-	-	13	TRBV10-3	TRBJ1-6	TGTGCCATCAGTGTACAGAATAATTCACCCCTCCACTTT	CAISVQNNSPLHF
-	TRBD1	21	TRBV23-1	TRBJ2-3	TGCGCCAGCAGTCAATCAGTCCCGACAGGGGCGATACCCCCTTGCGGGGATACGCAGTATTTT	CASSQSVPTGAIPPCGDTQYF
-	TRBD1	16	TRBV7-2	TRBJ1-6	TGTGCCAGCAGCTTAGGAGGACAGGGGATGAATTCACCCCTCCACTTT	CASSLGGQGMNSPLHF